This TCR beta chain was identified in a study of somatic mutations in cytotoxic T cells in rheumatoid arthritis. Overall study: In the follow-up phase, samples were gathered during immunosuppressive therapy such as methotrexate, hydroxychloroquine and sulfasalazine. Sorted by flow to nearly 100% purity were some V beta antibody-stained T-cell populations, including V beta1+ cells sequenced for TCRB.

Note on this clone: Its antigen is currently unknown.

Sequencing was performed with immunoSEQ multiplex PCR; in TCRdb, only in-frame clones are kept and a portion is missing. This repertoire shows approximately 5,300 clones, around 78% found once; its top ten account for 70% to 75%. Positively selected by magnetic beads, CD4+ and CD8+ cells were purity-checked by flow cytometry. Notes on the study in general: Measured CD8+ T-cell clonality, a value compared between rheumatoid arthritis patients and age-matched healthy controls, did not differ significantly.

Trimming cost V 3 bases and J 4 bases, with 18 bases left between them. The CDR3 runs 16 residues. Germline values: CDR1 SGHTA, CDR2 FQGNSA. The source was CD8+ T cells sorted from blood, collected at a follow-up visit. V usage is TRBV7-2 and J usage is TRBJ1-1; D is undetermined. The receptor's source is a man in his forties with rheumatoid arthritis. CDR3 region: CASSFASQTPGTEAFF. The CDR3 nucleotides read TGTGCCAGCAGCTTCGCATCCCAAACCCCGGGCACTGAAGCTTTCTTT.